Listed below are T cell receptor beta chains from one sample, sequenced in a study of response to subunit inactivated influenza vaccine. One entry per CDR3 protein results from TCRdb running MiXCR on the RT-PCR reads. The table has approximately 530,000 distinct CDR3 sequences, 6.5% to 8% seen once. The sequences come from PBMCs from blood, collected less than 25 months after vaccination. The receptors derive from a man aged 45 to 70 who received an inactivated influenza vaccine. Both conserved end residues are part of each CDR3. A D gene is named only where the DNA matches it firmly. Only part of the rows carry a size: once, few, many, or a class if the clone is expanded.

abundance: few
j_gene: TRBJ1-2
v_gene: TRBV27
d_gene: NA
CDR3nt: TGTGCCAGCAGAAAATATCAGGGGAACTATGGCTACACCTTC
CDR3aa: CASRKYQGNYGYTF

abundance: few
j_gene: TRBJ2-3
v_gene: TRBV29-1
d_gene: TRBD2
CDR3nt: TGCAGCTCGATGGGACTAGCGGGAGGGTACACAGATACGCAGTATTTT
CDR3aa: CSSMGLAGGYTDTQYF

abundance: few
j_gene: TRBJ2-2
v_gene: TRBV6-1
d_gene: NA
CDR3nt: TGTGCCAGCCAAAATCAATTCGCCACCGGGGAGCTGTTTTTT
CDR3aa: CASQNQFATGELFF

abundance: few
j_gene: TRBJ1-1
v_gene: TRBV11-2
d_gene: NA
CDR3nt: TGTGCCAGCACCAAGTCAGGGTTCGGCACTGAAGCTTTCTTT
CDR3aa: CASTKSGFGTEAFF

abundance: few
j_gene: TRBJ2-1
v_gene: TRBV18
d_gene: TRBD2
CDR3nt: TGTGCCAGCTCACCGTTAGCGGGAAGATGGAATGAGCAGTTCTTC
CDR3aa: CASSPLAGRWNEQFF

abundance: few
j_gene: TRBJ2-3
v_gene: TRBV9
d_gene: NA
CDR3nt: TGTGCCAGCAGCGTAGTTGACAGCACAGATACGCAGTATTTT
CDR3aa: CASSVVDSTDTQYF

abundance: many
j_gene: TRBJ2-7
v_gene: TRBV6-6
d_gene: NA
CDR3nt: TGTGCCAGCAGTTACTCGTCCTACGAGCAGTACTTC
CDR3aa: CASSYSSYEQYF

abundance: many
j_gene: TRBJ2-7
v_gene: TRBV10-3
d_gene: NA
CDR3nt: TGTGCCATCAGTGAGTTCGCTCAGGGCCCCTACGAGCAGTACTTC
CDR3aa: CAISEFAQGPYEQYF

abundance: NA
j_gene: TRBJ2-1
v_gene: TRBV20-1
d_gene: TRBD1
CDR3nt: TGCAGTGCTAGGTTTTATTTCGGGACAGGGGACTACAATGAGCAGTTCTTC
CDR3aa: CSARFYFGTGDYNEQFF

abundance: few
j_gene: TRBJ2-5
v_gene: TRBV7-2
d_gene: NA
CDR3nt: TGTGCCAGCAGCTTAGAGGTGGCAACAACCCAGTACTTC
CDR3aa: CASSLEVATTQYF

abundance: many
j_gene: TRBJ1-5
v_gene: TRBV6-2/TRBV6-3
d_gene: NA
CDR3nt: TGTGCCAGCAGTTCAAGCCGGGGCCCGAATCAGCCCCAGCATTTT
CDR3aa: CASSSSRGPNQPQHF

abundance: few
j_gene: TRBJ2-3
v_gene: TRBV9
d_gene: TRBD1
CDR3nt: TGTGCCAGCAGCTCGCAGGGGGCACGCACAGATACGCAGTATTTT
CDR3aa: CASSSQGARTDTQYF

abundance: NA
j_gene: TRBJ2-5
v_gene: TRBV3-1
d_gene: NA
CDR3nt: TGTGCCAGCAGCCAAGATAGCCTGATCCAAGAGACCCAGTACTTC
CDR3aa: CASSQDSLIQETQYF

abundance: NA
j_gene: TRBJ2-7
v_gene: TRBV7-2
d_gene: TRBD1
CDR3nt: TGTGCCAGCAGTTTGGACAGGGGGGGAGGCTACGAGCAGTACTTC
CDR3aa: CASSLDRGGGYEQYF

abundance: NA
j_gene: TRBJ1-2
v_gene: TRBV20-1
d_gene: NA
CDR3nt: TGCAGTGCTAGTTTCCGGACAGCTACTAACTATGGCTACACCTTC
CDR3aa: CSASFRTATNYGYTF

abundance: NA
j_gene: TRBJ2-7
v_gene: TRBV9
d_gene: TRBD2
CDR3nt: TGTGCCAGCACCCTAGGACTAGCCACCGGCGAGCAGTACTTC
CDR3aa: CASTLGLATGEQYF

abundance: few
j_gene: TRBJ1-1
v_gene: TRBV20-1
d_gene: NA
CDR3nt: TGCAGTGCTAGAGGGCCCGAGGGGGGCTCAACTGAAGCTTTCTTT
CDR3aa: CSARGPEGGSTEAFF

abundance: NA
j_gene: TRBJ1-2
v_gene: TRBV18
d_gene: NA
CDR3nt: TGTGCCAGCTCACCAACGGCCGCTAAGTATGGCTACACCTTC
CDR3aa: CASSPTAAKYGYTF

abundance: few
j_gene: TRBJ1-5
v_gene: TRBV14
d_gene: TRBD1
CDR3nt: TGTGCCAGCAGCCAGAGACAGGGGCCGCCCCAGCATTTT
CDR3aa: CASSQRQGPPQHF

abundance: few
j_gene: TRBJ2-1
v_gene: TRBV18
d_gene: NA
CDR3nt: TGTGCCAGCTCAGCTCAGGGCTCAGGCAATGAGCAGTTCTTC
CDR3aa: CASSAQGSGNEQFF

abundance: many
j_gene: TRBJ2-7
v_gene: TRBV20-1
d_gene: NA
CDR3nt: TGCAGTGCCACGGACCTAAAGGACCACGAGCAGTACTTC
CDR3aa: CSATDLKDHEQYF